Below, 23 T cell receptor beta chains from the same sample are listed, as sequenced in a study of identifying expanded T cells in peripheral blood. Produced via immunoSEQ multiplex PCR; TCRdb's table is partial and in-frame only. Of 70,000 to 95,000 clones in the sample, around 90% were seen once. The sample taken for sequencing was blood. The receptors were gathered from a person aged 18-70 years in good health.

V gene TRBV4-1 combines with J gene TRBJ1-5, with 8 positions matching TRBD1. Trimming took 1 base from V and 7 from J; bases not matched to a gene: 15. In germline, CDR1 is MGHRA, CDR2 YSYEKL. CDR3 length equals 18 residues. CDR3 sequence reads: CASSQVPPTGGVKQPQHF. CDR3 nucleotides: TGCGCCAGCAGCCAAGTTCCCCCTACAGGGGGGGTTAAACAGCCCCAGCATTTT.

In this sample, this clone turned up once. The chain is built from TRBV27 and TRBJ1-2; no reliable D call. CDR3 length equals 14 residues. Trimming took off 0 bases at V and 8 bases at J, with 13 bases between the two ends. CDR1 MNHEY and CDR2 SMNVEV come from the germline V gene (reference sequence). The CDR3, as DNA: TGTGCCAGCAGTTTATCATCTCTTACGTTAGGCTACACCTTC. This translates into CASSLSSLTLGYTF.

This sequence joins TRBV5-1 and TRBJ1-3; 12 bases fit TRBD1. From germline, CDR1 is SGHRS and CDR2 YFSETQ. Unmatched junction bases numbered 12, after V lost 4 bases and J lost 1 base. The CDR3 has 19 residues. Here the CDR3 reads CASSRTGTGGAGSGNTIYF. Here the CDR3 DNA reads TGCGCCAGCAGCCGCACCGGGACAGGGGGCGCGGGTTCTGGAAACACCATATATTTT.

This chain links TRBV29-1 with TRBJ1-1, with 9 positions matching TRBD1. The CDR3 covers 15 residues. The ends lost 8 bases at V and 0 bases at J; junction bases unmatched: 10. Germline V CDR1 and CDR2: SQVTM, ANQGSEA. The CDR3 region has the DNA TGCAGCACTCAGGGGACAGGGTCTATGAACACTGAAGCTTTCTTT. This gives the protein CSTQGTGSMNTEAFF.

V is TRBV29-1 and J is TRBJ2-7, with D unclear. In germline, CDR1 is SQVTM, CDR2 ANQGSEA. The length of the CDR3 is 12 residues. V lost 7 bases and J lost 1, with 11 bases in between. CDR3 nucleotides: TGCAGCGCCCAGGAAAATTCCTACGAGCAGTACTTC. This gives the protein CSAQENSYEQYF.

This clone was picked up a small number of times. V and J are TRBV9 and TRBJ2-1; D is perhaps TRBD2 (6 bases). Trimming removed 0 bases at V and 6 bases at J, with 7 bases between. Germline V CDR1 and CDR2: SGDLS, YYNGEE. The CDR3 is 13 amino acids. The CDR3 DNA reads TGTGCCAGCAGCGTAGCGGGAGCCAATGAGCAGTTCTTC. This codes for CASSVAGANEQFF.

The chain has TRBV5-1 and TRBJ1-1, with D possibly TRBD1 on 5 matching bases. The CDR3 is made up of 14 amino acids. V lost 6 bases, J lost 0 bases, and 12 bases lay in between. In germline, CDR1 is SGHRS, CDR2 YFSETQ. The CDR3 DNA reads TGCGCCAGCAAACTCACAGGCCTGAACACTGAAGCTTTCTTT. This sequence encodes CASKLTGLNTEAFF.

This rearrangement joins TRBV7-9 to TRBJ2-7, with 10 bases aligning to TRBD1. Germline V gives CDR1 SEHNR, CDR2 FQNEAQ (reference sequence). CDR3 size: 15 residues. J lost 3 bases, V lost 5 bases, and 7 bases had no gene match. For the CDR3, the DNA is TGTGCCAGCAGCAACCTCCGGGACAGGGGCTACGAGCAGTACTTC. Translated, it gives CASSNLRDRGYEQYF.

The V and J genes are TRBV5-6 and TRBJ2-6, with D unresolved. This CDR3 comprises 12 residues. Germline-derived CDR1 and CDR2 are SGHDT and YYEEEE. V gave up 6 bases and J gave up 4 bases, with 5 bases separating them. CDR3 sequence: CASTVGANVLTF. The CDR3 DNA reads TGTGCCAGCACGGTCGGGGCCAACGTCCTGACTTTC.

V is TRBV6-5 and J is TRBJ2-7; 8 nucleotides match TRBD2. The CDR3 loop spans 15 amino acids. The germline CDR1 and CDR2 sequences are MNHEY and SVGAGI. The J segment lost 7 bases and the V segment lost 6 bases, leaving 14 bases of the junction unmatched. The CDR3 DNA follows: TGTGCCAGCAGCCGCTTTAGCGGGGATGCCTGGGAGCAGTACTTC. Translating it yields CASSRFSGDAWEQYF.

The chain links TRBV10-3 to TRBJ1-2; 11 nucleotides match TRBD1. Germline loops: CDR1 ENHRY, CDR2 SYGVKD. The CDR3 has 15 residues. V shed 1 base, J shed 8 bases, and the junction held 6 bases outside the gene matches. CDR3 amino acids: CAISEWTGGNFGYTF. The CDR3 bases are TGTGCCATCAGTGAGTGGACAGGGGGCAACTTCGGCTACACCTTC.

The CDR3 bases are TGTGCCTGGAGTACAGCAGGGAACTATGGCTACACCTTC. Amino acid sequence: CAWSTAGNYGYTF. V and J are TRBV30 and TRBJ1-2; D is perhaps TRBD1 (5 bases). Between the trimmed V and J ends, which lost 2 bases and 2 bases, there was a span of 9 bases. Germline loops: CDR1 GTSNPN, CDR2 SVGIG (reference sequence). The CDR3 covers 13 residues.

The rearrangement links TRBV6-1 to TRBJ1-5, with 11 positions matching TRBD1. This CDR3 spans 15 amino acids. The junction had 3 bases not matched to a gene; V was cut back by 1 base and J by 7 bases. Germline loops: CDR1 MNHNS, CDR2 SASEGT. The CDR3 coding sequence is TGTGCCAGCAGTGAAGTGGACAGGGGGCTCCAGCCCCAGCATTTT. The encoded protein is CASSEVDRGLQPQHF.

The chain employs TRBV7-9 and TRBJ2-1, with D unresolved. V lost 1 base to trimming and J lost 0 bases, with 13 bases between them. The CDR3 has 17 amino acids. Germline-derived CDR1 and CDR2 are SEHNR and FQNEAQ (reference sequence). CDR3 bases: TGTGCCAGCAGCTTAGGAATGGCTTTAAGCTCCTACAATGAGCAGTTCTTC. Protein: CASSLGMALSSYNEQFF.

This chain connects TRBV18 to TRBJ1-2; 8 bases are a match to TRBD1. CDR1 is KGHSH, CDR2 LQKENI, per germline. This CDR3 comprises 15 residues. V dropped 3 bases and J dropped 2; count of bases not matched to a gene: 5. CDR3: CASSPKDRANYGYTF. The CDR3, as DNA: TGTGCCAGCTCACCGAAGGACAGGGCCAACTATGGCTACACCTTC.

The CDR3 DNA sequence: TGTGCCAGCAGCCAAGATTGGCCCTCCTACGAGCAGTACTTC. Protein: CASSQDWPSYEQYF. The rearrangement uses TRBV4-2 and TRBJ2-7; no reliable D call. There are 14 residues in the CDR3. Per the germline V gene, CDR1 is LGHNA and CDR2 is YNFKEQ. Between the trimmed V and J ends, which lost 0 bases and 0 bases, there was a span of 6 bases.

This clone was seen a single time. V usage is TRBV2 and J usage is TRBJ2-2, with 7 bases that match TRBD2. CDR3 length: 16 residues. Germline V gene data show CDR1 as SNHLY and CDR2 as FYNNEI. V trimming: 3 bases; J trimming: 4 bases; junction bases outside the gene matches: 8. The CDR3 is CASSELAGDPTGELFF. The CDR3 DNA sequence: TGTGCCAGCAGTGAGTTGGCGGGGGACCCCACCGGGGAGCTGTTTTTT.

There are a few counts of this clone. The chain combines TRBV7-9 with TRBJ2-7; D remains unclear. CDR1 is SEHNR and CDR2 is FQNEAQ in the germline V gene (reference sequence). This CDR3 is built from 14 residues. Deletions cut 2 bases from V and 3 bases from J, with 11 bases between. CDR3 protein: CASSLSPVGYEQYF. In nucleotides, the CDR3 is TGTGCCAGCAGCTTAAGCCCAGTCGGCTACGAGCAGTACTTC.

This clone was seen only a few times. V gene TRBV6-5 combines with J gene TRBJ1-1, with unresolved D. Germline lookup yields CDR1 MNHEY and CDR2 SVGAGI. The CDR3 is 13 amino acids. V was shortened by 2 bases and J by 5 bases, with 9 bases between the two germline ends. CDR3 sequence reads: CASSYRSRTEAFF. The CDR3 coding sequence is TGTGCCAGCAGTTACCGGAGTAGAACTGAAGCTTTCTTT.

The chain joins TRBV6-4 to TRBJ2-1; D tentatively reads TRBD1 or TRBD2 (5 bases each). CDR3 length: 13 residues. Trimming stripped 5 bases from V and 7 bases from J, with 12 bases between. Germline CDR1 and CDR2: MRHNA and SNTAGT. The chain's CDR3 is CASSPGPVNEQFF. The CDR3 DNA reads as TGTGCCAGCAGTCCGGGACCCGTGAATGAGCAGTTCTTC.

The chain recombines TRBV6-6 with TRBJ1-6, with unresolved D. V was trimmed by 2 bases and J by 4 bases, leaving 6 bases between them. Germline V gene data show CDR1 as MNHNY and CDR2 as SVGAGI (reference sequence). This CDR3 has 14 amino acids. Written as DNA, the CDR3 is TGTGCCAGCAGTTACACACCGTATAATTCACCCCTCCACTTT. As protein: CASSYTPYNSPLHF.

The chain recombines TRBV28 with TRBJ1-1, with a tentative D call TRBD1 (6 bases). This CDR3 region has 13 residues. The germline V and J ends were trimmed by 5 bases and 5 bases, with 12 bases remaining between them. The germline V gene has CDR1 MDHEN and CDR2 SYDVKM. This CDR3 is CASSPRGLTEAFF. The CDR3 DNA sequence: TGTGCCAGCAGTCCAAGGGGGTTAACTGAAGCTTTCTTT.

This rearrangement joins TRBV7-9 to TRBJ2-1; 8 bases align to TRBD1. The trim removed 5 bases at V and 5 bases at J, leaving 5 bases unmatched. CDR3 length equals 14 residues. Germline CDR1 reads SEHNR; CDR2 reads FQNEAQ (reference sequence). This CDR3 is CASSLQGANNEQFF. CDR3 bases: TGTGCCAGCAGCCTCCAGGGGGCAAACAATGAGCAGTTCTTC.